This T cell receptor beta chain came from a study of early stage breast cancer tumors. Study-level background: The ER+/PR+/HER2- tumors included roughly 8 ductal and four lobular carcinomas.

Study results and limitations: Chain pairing and CD4, CD8 or FOXP3 expression were not captured. Commonly generated sequences made up most enriched TCRB sequences shared between patients.

Repertoires were generated with immunoSEQ multiplex PCR, while TCRdb's copy carries only in-frame clones and drops some. In the table there are approximately 33,000 clones, roughly four fifths of which are singletons. On this clone: Its matching antigen is unknown.

The sequenced sample was blood. The receptor was derived from a person between 35 and 49 years old with breast cancer.

The CDR3 spells CASSSVGQRDYGYTF. DNA of the CDR3: TGTGCCAGCAGTTCAGTCGGTCAACGTGACTATGGCTACACCTTC. The chain couples TRBV27 to TRBJ1-2, with D hard to call. Germline CDR1 is MNHEY and CDR2 is SMNVEV (reference sequence). V dropped 4 bases and J dropped 3 bases, with 15 bases sitting between them. This CDR3 contains 15 residues.